This entry lists 22 T cell receptor beta chains sequenced from one sample in a study of memory CD4+ T cells and cytomegalovirus serostatus. The sort gate was single viable CD3+CD4+CD8-CD45RO+ cells for memory CD4+ T cells. Here immunoSEQ multiplex PCR was the method, and the copy in TCRdb shows in-frame clones only, minus some. The sample contains tens of thousands of clones, approximately 71% of which appear only once. Sequencing input: memory CD4+ T cells from blood. These receptors all come from an adult in good health and CMV-seronegative.

J is TRBJ2-7 and V is TRBV28; D is ambiguous. The germline V gene has CDR1 MDHEN and CDR2 SYDVKM. This CDR3 is 15 amino acids long. V lost 4 bases to trimming and J lost 3 bases, with 16 bases between them. CDR3 DNA: TGTGCCAGCAGTTCCCCGACCCGTCTCCTCTACGAGCAGTACTTC. It specifies CASSSPTRLLYEQYF.

The rearrangement links TRBV19 to TRBJ1-2; the D is unclear. The CDR3 is 14 residues long. V lost 2 bases to trimming and J lost 3 bases, with 10 bases between them. Germline CDR1 is LNHDA and CDR2 is SQIVND (reference sequence). For the CDR3, the DNA is TGTGCCAGTAGTATACGCACCAACTACTATGGCTACACCTTC. Residues: CASSIRTNYYGYTF.

This chain links TRBV7-2 with TRBJ2-7, with D perhaps TRBD2 (5 bases). Trimming stripped 1 base from V and 4 bases from J, with 17 bases between. CDR3 length: 16 amino acids. Germline V lookup: CDR1 SGHTA, CDR2 FQGNSA. The CDR3 loop reads CASSLGESRTGYEQYF. CDR3 coding DNA: TGTGCCAGCAGCTTAGGTGAATCCCGGACGGGGTACGAGCAGTACTTC.

The chain has TRBV10-3 and TRBJ2-7, with 8 bases aligning to TRBD1. The CDR3 runs 16 residues. The J segment lost 2 bases and the V segment lost 2 bases, leaving 8 bases of the junction unmatched. In germline, CDR1 is ENHRY, CDR2 SYGVKD. Here the CDR3 DNA reads TGTGCCATCAGTGAGGGCTCCGGACAGGGTACCTACGAGCAGTACTTC. This gives the protein CAISEGSGQGTYEQYF.

This clone was seen just once. CDR3 residues: CASSIELAGHEQFF. CDR3 bases: TGTGCCAGCAGTATAGAACTAGCGGGACATGAGCAGTTCTTC. J is TRBJ2-1 and V is TRBV27; 10 bases align to TRBD2. Looked up from germline, CDR1 is MNHEY and CDR2 is SMNVEV (reference sequence). This CDR3 contains 14 residues. Trimming removed 5 bases from V and 8 bases from J; junction bases left unmatched: 6.

This chain connects TRBV6-5 to TRBJ1-6, with a tentative D call TRBD1 (5 bases). This CDR3 has 14 amino acids. Germline assignment: CDR1 MNHEY and CDR2 SVGAGI. V was clipped by 3 bases and J by 8 bases, with 11 bases between them. CDR3 protein: CASSYSGLDSPLHF. CDR3 coding DNA: TGTGCCAGCAGTTATTCAGGGCTCGATTCACCCCTCCACTTT.

This clone was seen a handful of times. This chain uses TRBV29-1 with TRBJ1-2, with TRBD1 identical over 7 bases. Germline lookup yields CDR1 SQVTM and CDR2 ANQGSEA. Losses at the gene ends were 6 bases for V and 5 bases for J; bases not matched to a gene: 9. The CDR3 extends over 13 amino acids. The CDR3 protein is CSVANRGSYGYTF. CDR3 in DNA: TGCAGCGTGGCTAACAGGGGTAGTTATGGCTACACCTTC.

The chain employs TRBV28 and TRBJ2-6; 11 positions agree with TRBD2. This CDR3 region has 17 residues. The V segment lost 4 bases and the J segment 3 bases; nucleotides outside the gene matches: 5. Germline V gene sequence: CDR1 MDHEN, CDR2 SYDVKM. The CDR3 DNA reads TGTGCCAGCAGTTACGTAGCGGGGGGGCATGGGGCCAACGTCCTGACTTTC. This sequence encodes CASSYVAGGHGANVLTF.

The chain employs TRBV6-5 and TRBJ1-1; the D gene is possibly TRBD1 (5 bases). The germline gives CDR1 MNHEY, CDR2 SVGAGI. V was cut by 4 bases and J by 5 bases, with 20 bases left in between. The CDR3 loop spans 16 amino acids. The CDR3 sequence is CASSSYGGGGETEAFF. The CDR3, as DNA: TGTGCCAGCAGTTCCTACGGTGGGGGAGGTGAGACTGAAGCTTTCTTT.

The J gene is TRBJ1-1, the V gene TRBV5-4, with no clear D. Trimming cost V 2 bases and J 3 bases, with 14 bases left between them. CDR1 and CDR2 from the germline V gene are SGHNT and YYREEE (reference sequence). The CDR3 loop spans 15 amino acids. CDR3 protein: CASSFGVSLDTEAFF. The CDR3 nucleotides are TGTGCCAGCAGCTTTGGGGTCTCGTTGGACACTGAAGCTTTCTTT. Full variable domain (missing parts from reference TRBV5-4 and TRBJ1-1): ETGVTQSPTHLIKTRGQQVTLRCSSQSGHNTVSWYQQALGQGPQFIFQYYREEENGRGNFPPRFSGLQFPNYSSELNVNALELDDSALYLCASSFGVSLDTEAFFGQGTRLTVV.

The V and J genes are TRBV19 and TRBJ2-7; D may be TRBD1 or TRBD2 (6 bases each). Deletions cut 4 bases from V and 6 bases from J, with 19 bases between. Germline V CDR1 and CDR2: LNHDA, SQIVND (reference sequence). This CDR3 region has 15 residues. The CDR3 nucleotides are TGTGCCAGTAGTACGGTGGGGGGCGTCCTCTCCGAGCAGTACTTC. As protein: CASSTVGGVLSEQYF.

The J gene is TRBJ1-1, the V gene TRBV9; no clear D gene. The CDR3 is 12 amino acids. V lost 0 bases and J 11 bases, leaving 11 bases between the germline ends. Germline CDR1 SGDLS, CDR2 YYNGEE. For the CDR3, the DNA is TGTGCCAGCAGCGTAGGGCCCCGCCCCGCTTTCTTT. Its protein is CASSVGPRPAFF.

This clone has a single count. The CDR3 region is CASSKVASGRGNTGELFF. CDR3 DNA: TGCGCCAGCAGCAAGGTGGCTAGCGGGAGGGGGAACACCGGGGAGCTGTTTTTT. The genes are TRBV4-3 and TRBJ2-2; 12 bases align to TRBD2. With 5 bases clipped from V and 1 base from J, the junction kept 8 bases outside the gene matches. CDR1 and CDR2 from the germline V gene are LGHNA and YSLEER. The CDR3 is made up of 18 amino acids.

V usage is TRBV7-8 and J usage is TRBJ1-1; 8 bases align to TRBD1. The CDR3 runs 14 residues. Germline V lookup: CDR1 SGHVS, CDR2 FQNEAQ. With 1 base clipped from V and 4 bases from J, the junction kept 2 bases outside the gene matches. The CDR3 DNA reads as TGTGCCAGCAGCTTAGACAGGGGGATCACTGAAGCTTTCTTT. Its translation is CASSLDRGITEAFF.

The chain employs TRBV27 and TRBJ1-1; 9 nucleotides align to TRBD1. Germline V CDR1 and CDR2: MNHEY, SMNVEV (reference sequence). CDR3 length: 13 residues. The trim removed 6 bases at V and 4 bases at J, leaving 3 bases unmatched. CDR3 residues: CASSYRGLTEAFF. CDR3 in DNA: TGTGCCAGCAGCTACAGGGGGCTCACTGAAGCTTTCTTT.

The chain uses TRBV19 and TRBJ2-7; D might be TRBD1 (5 bases). Germline lookup yields CDR1 LNHDA and CDR2 SQIVND (reference sequence). V was clipped by 7 bases and J by 2 bases, with 18 bases between them. This CDR3 contains 15 residues. The CDR3 is CASTPGGHGTYEQYF. The CDR3 nucleotides are TGTGCCAGTACCCCCGGTGGACATGGTACCTACGAGCAGTACTTC.

The chain uses TRBV19 and TRBJ1-1, with a weak D call TRBD1 (5 bases). The germline gives CDR1 LNHDA, CDR2 SQIVND (reference sequence). V was cut by 11 bases and J by 4 bases, with 20 bases left in between. The CDR3 sequence is 14 residues long. CDR3: CASGRGIVGTEAFF. The DNA for the CDR3 is TGTGCCTCCGGGAGGGGTATCGTGGGCACTGAAGCTTTCTTT.

The chain is built from TRBV10-3 and TRBJ2-2; TRBD1 matches at 8 bases. Trimming took 8 bases from V and 7 from J; bases not matched to a gene: 12. Looked up from germline, CDR1 is ENHRY and CDR2 is SYGVKD. The CDR3 totals 15 residues. CDR3: CAIQTGTGANGELFF. The CDR3 DNA sequence: TGTGCCATCCAGACCGGGACAGGAGCCAACGGGGAGCTGTTTTTT.

V usage is TRBV10-1 and J usage is TRBJ1-2; D remains ambiguous. Germline-derived CDR1 and CDR2 are WNHNN and SYGVQD (reference sequence). V was clipped by 2 bases and J by 2 bases, with 12 bases between them. This CDR3 has 15 amino acids. CDR3 bases: TGCGCCAGCAGTGAGGGTCCCCCAGAGAACTATGGCTACACCTTC. This codes for CASSEGPPENYGYTF.

The chain carries TRBV18 and TRBJ1-1; TRBD1 is a possible D gene (6 bases). CDR1 KGHSH and CDR2 LQKENI come from the germline V gene. V lost 2 bases and J lost 2, with 15 bases in between. The CDR3 is made up of 16 amino acids. CDR3 region: CASSPGIRGGNTEAFF. The CDR3, as DNA: TGTGCCAGCTCACCAGGTATTCGAGGGGGAAACACTGAAGCTTTCTTT.

The chain uses TRBV19 and TRBJ2-7, with 7 bases fitting TRBD1. V was pared by 6 bases and J by 3 bases, with 8 bases of the junction left unmatched. Germline lookup yields CDR1 LNHDA and CDR2 SQIVND (reference sequence). The CDR3 contains 14 residues. DNA of the CDR3: TGTGCCAGTAGGCCGACAGGGAATCTCTACGAGCAGTACTTC. Residues: CASRPTGNLYEQYF.

This clone was detected only once. The gene calls are TRBV10-3 and TRBJ2-2, with D possibly TRBD1 on 7 matching bases. CDR1 ENHRY and CDR2 SYGVKD come from the germline V gene. Trimming took off 8 bases at V and 0 bases at J, with 13 bases between the two ends. The CDR3 contains 15 residues. CDR3 coding DNA: TGTGCCATCGGGCGGGACAGCGCGAACACCGGGGAGCTGTTTTTT. Encoded protein: CAIGRDSANTGELFF.